This TCR beta chain came from a study of vaccination and CD4 T cells after COVID-19. About the study: Convalescent patients, three in number, were sampled at day 14 and days 161 to 241 post-vaccination.

This clonotype was found a few times. Its cognate antigen is unknown. V lost 6 bases to trimming and J lost 7 bases, with 15 bases between them. The CDR3 is made up of 13 amino acids. Germline V gene data show CDR1 as MDHEN and CDR2 as SYDVKM. The Oncomine TCR Beta short-read assay was applied to DNA of cultured CD4+ T cells. Genomic DNA from cultured CD4+ T cells was extracted. MiXCR was run by TCRdb on the PCR reads, yielding one entry per CDR3 protein. Among about 25,000 distinct CDR3 sequences, roughly 40% were seen once, and the ten largest hold approximately 4%. Findings and caveats of the study: A nonsignificant rise from roughly 22 to 38 was seen in the median number of SARS-CoV-2-reactive clonotypes.

Time point noted: late sampling 161 to 241 days after vaccination in three convalescent patients. Treatment here: roughly 11-day PBMC culture with coronavirus spike peptide pools or control peptides (ViraFEST assay). This sequence joins TRBV28 and TRBJ1-2; D remains ambiguous. The sequenced sample was CD4+ T cells from blood, cultured in vitro, obtained about 7 months after SARS-CoV-2 vaccination. This sequence originates from a human donor who had recovered from COVID-19. CDR3 bases: TGTGCCAGCAGACTATCAGATCTCCGTGGCTACACCTTC. Amino acids: CASRLSDLRGYTF.